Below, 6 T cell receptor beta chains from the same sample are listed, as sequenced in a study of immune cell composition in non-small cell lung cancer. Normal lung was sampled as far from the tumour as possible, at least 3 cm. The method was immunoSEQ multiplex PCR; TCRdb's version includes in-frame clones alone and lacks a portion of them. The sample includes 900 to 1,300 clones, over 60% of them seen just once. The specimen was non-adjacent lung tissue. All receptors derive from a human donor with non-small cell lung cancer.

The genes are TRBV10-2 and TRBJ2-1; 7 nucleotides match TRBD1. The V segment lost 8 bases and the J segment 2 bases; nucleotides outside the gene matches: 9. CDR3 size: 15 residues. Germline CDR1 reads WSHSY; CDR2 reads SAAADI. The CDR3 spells CASGRTGVAYNEQFF. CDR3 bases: TGCGCCAGCGGTCGTACAGGGGTGGCCTACAATGAGCAGTTCTTC.

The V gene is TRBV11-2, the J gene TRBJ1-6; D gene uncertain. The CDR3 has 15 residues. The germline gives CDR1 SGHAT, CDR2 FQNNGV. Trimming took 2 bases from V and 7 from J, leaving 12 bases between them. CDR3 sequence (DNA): TGTGCCAGCAGCTTATCCGCAGCTCAGAATTCACCCCTCCACTTT. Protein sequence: CASSLSAAQNSPLHF.

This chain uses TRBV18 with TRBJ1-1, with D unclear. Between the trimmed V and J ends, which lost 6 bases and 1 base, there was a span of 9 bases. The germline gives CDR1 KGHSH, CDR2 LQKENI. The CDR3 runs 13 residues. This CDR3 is CASSPNSNTEAFF. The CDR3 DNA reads TGTGCCAGCTCCCCTAATTCGAACACTGAAGCTTTCTTT.

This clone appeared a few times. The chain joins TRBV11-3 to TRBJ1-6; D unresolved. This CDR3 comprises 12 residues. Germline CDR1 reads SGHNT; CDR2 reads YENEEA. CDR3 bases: TGTGTGGGGTCCTCCTATAATTCACCCCTCCACTTT. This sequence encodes CVGSSYNSPLHF.

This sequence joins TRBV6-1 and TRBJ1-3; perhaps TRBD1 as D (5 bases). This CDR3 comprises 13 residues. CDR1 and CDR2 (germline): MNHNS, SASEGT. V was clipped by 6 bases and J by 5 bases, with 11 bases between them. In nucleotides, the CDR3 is TGTGCCAGCAGCGGGGGTGATAGAAACACCATATATTTT. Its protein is CASSGGDRNTIYF.

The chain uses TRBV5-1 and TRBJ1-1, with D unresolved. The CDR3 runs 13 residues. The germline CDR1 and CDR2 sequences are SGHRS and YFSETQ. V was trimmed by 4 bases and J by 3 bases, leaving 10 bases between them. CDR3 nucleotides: TGCGCCAGCAGCGTAGGCTTCGACACTGAAGCTTTCTTT. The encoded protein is CASSVGFDTEAFF.